Each of the 16 T cell receptor beta chains below was sequenced from the same sample in a study of vaccination effects on CD4 cells after COVID-19. The protocol was immunoSEQ multiplex PCR, while the TCRdb copy is restricted to in-frame clones and leaves out a portion. This table has tens of thousands of clones, roughly 70% appearing once. Sequencing in the ViraFEST assay came after antigen-specific CD4+ T cells had been expanded with viral peptide pools, which were used to stimulate PBMC. When around 9 days of culture had elapsed, CD4+ T cells were isolated. Testing of the vaccine recipients showed negative nucleocapsid antibodies and no prior SARS-CoV-2 infection. Which antigens these TCRs recognize remains unknown. Sequences were derived from CD4+ T cells from PBMCs cultured with SARS-CoV-2 spike peptides, sampled before COVID-19 vaccination. The receptors here all came from a human donor who received a COVID-19 vaccine.

The rearrangement joins TRBV20-1 to TRBJ2-7; D gene unclear. Per the germline V gene, CDR1 is DFQATT and CDR2 is SNEGSKA (reference sequence). The CDR3 length is 12 residues. V was clipped by 3 bases and J by 1 base, with 7 bases between them. This CDR3 is CSASHTSYEQYF. DNA of the CDR3: TGCAGTGCTAGTCACACTTCCTACGAGCAGTACTTC.

This clone turned up a few times. The genes are TRBV30 and TRBJ1-2; 8 nucleotides agree with TRBD1. CDR1 and CDR2 from the germline V gene are GTSNPN and SVGIG (reference sequence). J gave up 1 base and V 8 bases, and 6 bases lay outside the gene matches. CDR3 length: 13 amino acids. CDR3 residues: CAGGTGSNYGYTF. In nucleotides, the CDR3 is TGTGCCGGGGGGACAGGTAGTAACTATGGCTACACCTTC.

This chain connects TRBV15 to TRBJ2-1; TRBD1 is a possible D gene (6 bases). V was shortened by 0 bases and J by 2 bases, with 8 bases between the two germline ends. This CDR3 is 15 amino acids long. The germline V gene encodes CDR1 LNHNV and CDR2 YYDKDF (reference sequence). The CDR3 sequence: CATSREPGAYNEQFF. CDR3 DNA sequence: TGTGCCACCAGCAGAGAGCCAGGGGCCTACAATGAGCAGTTCTTC.

This sequence joins TRBV6-1 and TRBJ2-2; perhaps TRBD1 as D (7 bases). Germline V gives CDR1 MNHNS, CDR2 SASEGT. CDR3 length: 13 amino acids. The germline V and J ends were trimmed by 10 bases and 5 bases, with 14 bases remaining between them. This CDR3 is CATMTGRTGELFF. The CDR3 DNA sequence: TGTGCCACCATGACAGGGAGGACCGGGGAGCTGTTTTTT.

The chain has TRBV5-6 and TRBJ2-7; D gene unclear. V was shortened by 1 base and J by 0 bases, with 14 bases between the two germline ends. Looked up from germline, CDR1 is SGHDT and CDR2 is YYEEEE. CDR3 length equals 16 residues. The CDR3 loop reads CASSLRGGELSYEQYF. In nucleotides, the CDR3 is TGTGCCAGCAGCTTGAGAGGTGGGGAACTCTCCTACGAGCAGTACTTC.

DNA of the CDR3: TGTGCCAGCAGCCGCAGGACAGGGAACAGTCAGCCCCAGCATTTT. Protein: CASSRRTGNSQPQHF. The rearrangement joins TRBV6-5 to TRBJ1-5; 8 bases fit TRBD1. Germline V gives CDR1 MNHEY, CDR2 SVGAGI. This CDR3 contains 15 residues. V trimming: 6 bases; J trimming: 6 bases; junction bases outside the gene matches: 10.

This clone was detected once. The rearrangement joins TRBV19 to TRBJ1-5, with unresolved D. This CDR3 comprises 13 residues. Germline values: CDR1 LNHDA, CDR2 SQIVND (reference sequence). V lost 3 bases and J lost 5, with 8 bases in between. The CDR3 loop is CASSISYYQPQHF. CDR3 DNA: TGTGCCAGTAGTATTTCCTATTATCAGCCCCAGCATTTT.

This clone turned up a few times. This sequence joins TRBV5-8 and TRBJ2-7; 9 bases are a match to TRBD1. The CDR3 sequence is 16 residues long. CDR1 and CDR2 (germline): SGHTS, YDEGEE. Trimming cost V 5 bases and J 4 bases; bases outside gene matches: 13. CDR3 in amino acids: CASRRPGQGKDYEQYF. CDR3 DNA sequence: TGTGCCAGCAGAAGGCCGGGACAGGGCAAGGATTACGAGCAGTACTTC.

This clone was found many times. The chain has TRBV6-1 and TRBJ1-2; the D is unclear. The CDR3 covers 14 residues. V was pared by 1 base and J by 8 bases, with 14 bases between. The germline V gene encodes CDR1 MNHNS and CDR2 SASEGT. CDR3: CASSEDARARGYTF. The CDR3 DNA follows: TGTGCCAGCAGTGAAGACGCTCGAGCCCGGGGCTACACCTTC.

The rearrangement uses TRBV2 and TRBJ2-1, with 9 bases fitting TRBD2. The CDR3 is 15 residues long. Per germline, CDR1 SNHLY and CDR2 FYNNEI. V trimming: 7 bases; J trimming: 4 bases; junction bases outside the gene matches: 8. This chain's CDR3 is CASIFGAGGYNEQFF. Written as DNA, the CDR3 is TGTGCCAGCATTTTTGGAGCGGGGGGTTACAATGAGCAGTTCTTC.

The chain employs TRBV6-4 and TRBJ1-2; 9 bases align to TRBD1. This CDR3 has 15 residues. With V trimmed by 6 bases and J by 4 bases, 9 bases remained unmatched. Germline V gene sequence: CDR1 MRHNA, CDR2 SNTAGT. CDR3 sequence reads: CASRETGGVGYGYTF. The CDR3 DNA reads as TGTGCCAGCAGAGAGACAGGGGGAGTTGGCTATGGCTACACCTTC.

V gene TRBV5-4 combines with J gene TRBJ1-1; D possibly corresponds to TRBD1 (6 bases). V was shortened by 1 base and J by 3 bases, with 13 bases between the two germline ends. This CDR3 has 15 amino acids. The germline CDR1 and CDR2 sequences are SGHNT and YYREEE (reference sequence). The DNA of the CDR3 is TGTGCCAGCAGCTTGAAAGGGGGGGGCCACACTGAAGCTTTCTTT. This translates into CASSLKGGGHTEAFF.

The chain employs TRBV6-2 or TRBV6-3 and TRBJ2-7, with D perhaps TRBD1 (5 bases). Per the germline V gene, CDR1 is MNHEY and CDR2 is SVGEGT. CDR3 length equals 13 residues. V dropped 0 bases and J dropped 2 bases, with 5 bases sitting between them. CDR3 sequence: CASSYSDTYEQYF. The CDR3 coding sequence is TGTGCCAGCAGTTACTCGGACACCTACGAGCAGTACTTC.

This chain connects TRBV2 to TRBJ2-3; D is unclear. The CDR3 sequence is 13 residues long. V lost 6 bases to trimming and J lost 2 bases, with 9 bases between them. From germline, CDR1 is SNHLY and CDR2 FYNNEI. CDR3 amino acids: CASRETFTDTQYF. CDR3 sequence (DNA): TGTGCCAGCAGGGAGACCTTCACAGATACGCAGTATTTT. Full variable domain (rest looked up from reference TRBV2 and TRBJ2-3): EPEVTQTPSHQVTQMGQEVILRCVPISNHLYFYWYRQILGQKVEFLVSFYNNEISEKSEIFDDQFSVERPDGSNFTLKIRSTKLEDSAMYFCASRETFTDTQYFGPGTRLTVL.

This clone was counted between two and nine times. This sequence joins TRBV28 and TRBJ1-2; perhaps TRBD1 as D (5 bases). V lost 2 bases to trimming and J lost 4 bases, with 5 bases between them. Germline V CDR1 and CDR2: MDHEN, SYDVKM. CDR3 length: 12 amino acids. The CDR3 is CASSLGGYGYTF. The CDR3 DNA sequence: TGTGCCAGCAGTTTAGGGGGCTATGGCTACACCTTC.

The rearrangement links TRBV7-9 to TRBJ1-2, with TRBD1 as a possible D gene (6 bases). The V gene's germline CDR1 is SEHNR and CDR2 FQNEAQ (reference sequence). This CDR3 comprises 14 residues. V dropped 3 bases and J dropped 3 bases, with 11 bases sitting between them. The CDR3 loop is CASSFGGVDYGYTF. The CDR3 region has the DNA TGTGCCAGCAGCTTTGGGGGCGTCGACTATGGCTACACCTTC.